This T cell receptor (beta chain) is from a study of cytomegalovirus exposure and HLA in healthy donors. Whole-study findings and limits: TCR beta V- and J-gene trimming was later associated with a missense DCLRE1C variant.

About this clone: What it binds is not known.

The PCR was carried out with 60 Vbeta primers and 13 Jbeta primers. The method was immunoSEQ multiplex PCR; TCRdb's version includes in-frame clones alone and lacks a portion of them. The table shows approximately 190,000 clones, with 80% to 85% occurring only once. Sequenced sample: PBMCs. The TCR comes from a woman between 18 and 29 years old in good health and CMV-seronegative.

The CDR3 sequence is CASKRIADATYEQYF. Written as DNA, the CDR3 is TGTGCCAGTAAGCGGATAGCAGACGCGACCTACGAGCAGTACTTC. The chain links TRBV19 to TRBJ2-7, with D perhaps TRBD2 (5 bases). Trimming removed 7 bases at V and 2 bases at J, with 18 bases between. CDR3 length equals 15 residues. Germline CDR1 reads LNHDA; CDR2 reads SQIVND (reference sequence).